These 27 T cell receptor beta chains were all obtained from the same sample, sequenced in a study of CD8+CD57+ T cells in acquired aplastic anemia. Template material for TCR beta VDJ and CDR3 profiling consisted of genomic DNA. TCRdb processed the reads anew with MiXCR; each CDR3 protein has one entry. The sample includes hundreds of thousands of distinct CDR3 sequences, around 72% of them seen just once. The sample comprised sorted CD4+, CD8+, or CD8+CD57+ T cells (not recorded which) from PBMCs. These receptors originate from a human donor in good health, serving as a control.

At least ten counts were recorded for this clonotype. This chain uses TRBV6-2 or TRBV6-3 with TRBJ1-1, with D maybe TRBD1 (6 bases). The CDR3 is made up of 13 amino acids. From germline, CDR1 is MNHEY and CDR2 SVGEGT. Trimming shortened V by 6 bases and J by 5 bases, and 13 bases separated the two germline ends. CDR3 amino acids: CASRWTVGTEAFF. The CDR3 nucleotides read TGTGCCAGCAGGTGGACAGTTGGGACTGAAGCTTTCTTT.

The chain joins TRBV19 to TRBJ1-1; a possible D gene is TRBD1 (5 bases). CDR3 length: 13 residues. V lost 3 bases and J lost 6, with 11 bases in between. The germline V gene encodes CDR1 LNHDA and CDR2 SQIVND (reference sequence). The CDR3 sequence is CASSITGNAEAFF. CDR3 DNA sequence: TGTGCCAGTAGTATCACAGGCAACGCTGAAGCTTTCTTT.

This chain joins TRBV9 and TRBJ2-3; the match to TRBD2 covers 9 bases. The CDR3 is made up of 16 amino acids. Trimming took 1 base from V and 3 from J; bases not matched to a gene: 6. The germline gives CDR1 SGDLS, CDR2 YYNGEE. DNA of the CDR3: TGTGCCAGCAGCGTATCTGAGCGGGGGGTGACAGATACGCAGTATTTT. As protein: CASSVSERGVTDTQYF.

This clonotype was counted many times. This chain connects TRBV5-4 to TRBJ2-7, with TRBD1 matching 9 bases. V gave up 5 bases and J gave up 7 bases; unmatched junction bases: 16. Germline V CDR1 and CDR2: SGHNT, YYREEE (reference sequence). The CDR3 is 16 residues long. CDR3 bases: TGTGCCAGCAGTCGCCGGGACAGGGTTCTGCCGCGGGAGCAGTACTTC. Translating gives CASSRRDRVLPREQYF.

About this clonotype: One end of the junction is discordant with germline, which a read error may explain. The V call is TRBV10-1, the J call TRBJ2-1; D is unresolved. The CDR3 spans 14 residues. The germline gives CDR1 WNHNN, CDR2 SYGVQD (reference sequence). The CDR3 region has the DNA TGCGCCAGCATTGTCGAAGTTGGGAACAATGAGGAGTTCTTC. Translation: CASIVEVGNNEEFF.

With regard to this clonotype: A junction end diverges from the germline sequence, so it may reflect a read error. CDR3 sequence (DNA): TGTGCCACCAGCAGATCGCCCGACAGGCGTCAGACCCAGTATTTC. Its translation is CATSRSPDRRQTQYF. This chain connects TRBV15 to TRBJ1-5; D might be TRBD1 (6 bases). Per the germline V gene, CDR1 is LNHNV and CDR2 is YYDKDF (reference sequence). The CDR3 loop spans 15 amino acids.

This clonotype was seen once. The junction does not match germline at one end; this may be a read error. This chain's CDR3 is CASSLGLIGNADAFF. CDR3 coding DNA: TGTGCCAGCAGCTTGGGTCTGATAGGGAACGCTGACGCTTTCTTT. The chain links TRBV7-3 to TRBJ1-1; no definite D call. In germline, CDR1 is SGHTA, CDR2 FQGTGA. The CDR3 is 15 amino acids.

The rearrangement links TRBV20-1 to TRBJ2-5; weak D call: TRBD1 (6 bases). V was pared by 1 base and J by 7 bases, with 7 bases between. Germline V gene data show CDR1 as DFQATT and CDR2 as SNEGSKA (reference sequence). The CDR3 length is 11 residues. The CDR3, as DNA: TGCAGTGCTAGAGTCAGGGGGACCCAGTACTTC. This sequence encodes CSARVRGTQYF.

This clonotype occurred many times. The gene calls are TRBV7-9 and TRBJ1-5; D unresolved. This CDR3 region has 16 residues. V was shortened by 1 base and J by 0 bases, with 10 bases between the two germline ends. Germline lookup yields CDR1 SEHNR and CDR2 FQNEAQ (reference sequence). The DNA for the CDR3 is TGTGCCAGCAGCTTAGTTGGATCCGATAGCAATCAGCCCCAGCATTTT. It encodes CASSLVGSDSNQPQHF.

The sample holds many counts of this clonotype. The chain links TRBV12-3 or TRBV12-4 to TRBJ2-3; TRBD2 aligns across 12 bases. Trimming took 3 bases from V and 6 from J; bases not matched to a gene: 4. The CDR3 length is 15 residues. For the CDR3, the DNA is TGTGCCAGCAGTTTGACTAGCGGGGGCAGGGATACGCAGTATTTT. This translates into CASSLTSGGRDTQYF.

Worth noting for this clonotype: Likely a read error: the CDR3 ends without its conserved phenylalanine or tryptophan. The limits of the CDR3 on the DNA are not certain, so only TCRdb's listed CDR3 is given. This rearrangement joins TRBV7-9 to TRBJ1-2; no check of the table's D call, TRBD1, against the DNA was made. The CDR3 numbers 13 amino acids, ends counted. Germline V CDR1 and CDR2: SEHNR, FQNEAQ (reference sequence). CDR3 in amino acids: CASSLGLGPYETY.

This sequence joins TRBV7-8 and TRBJ1-5; 9 nucleotides line up with TRBD1. This CDR3 is 17 amino acids long. V was clipped by 6 bases and J by 5 bases; unmatched bases: 14. CDR1 is SGHVS and CDR2 is FQNEAQ in the germline V gene. DNA for the CDR3: TGTGCCAGCAGTGTAGGAGGGGATGGGACAGGGTATCAGCCCCAGCATTTT. Protein sequence: CASSVGGDGTGYQPQHF.

This chain uses TRBV7-2 with TRBJ1-6, with D perhaps TRBD1 (6 bases). Germline CDR1 is SGHTA and CDR2 is FQGNSA. The V end was cut by 1 base, the J end by 19 bases, with 23 bases between. CDR3 length equals 15 residues. DNA for the CDR3: TGTGCCAGCAGCTTAGGGACTGGCGGGGGCTCAGACCCGCACTTT. This encodes CASSLGTGGGSDPHF.

This clonotype has ten or more counts. The CDR3 loop reads CSAERQGAQPQHF. The CDR3 DNA reads as TGCAGTGCTGAACGACAGGGCGCCCAGCCCCAGCATTTT. The chain uses TRBV20-1 and TRBJ1-5; 7 positions match TRBD1. V was pared by 5 bases and J by 7 bases, with 8 bases of the junction left unmatched. CDR1 and CDR2 (germline): DFQATT, SNEGSKA (reference sequence). The CDR3 length is 13 residues.

This clonotype has just a few counts. Sequence at one end of the junction differs from germline and may be a read error. The V and J genes are TRBV12-3 or TRBV12-4 and TRBJ2-7; D may match TRBD1 or TRBD2 (5 bases each). CDR3 length: 15 amino acids. CDR3 sequence: CASSLGPQGRYEQYF. The CDR3 region has the DNA TGTGCCAGCAGCTTAGGGCCCCAGGGACGATACGAGCAGTACTTC.

The chain combines TRBV7-9 with TRBJ2-3; 7 bases map to TRBD2. The germline gives CDR1 SEHNR, CDR2 FQNEAQ (reference sequence). Unmatched junction bases numbered 10, after V lost 5 bases and J lost 2 bases. This CDR3 region has 16 residues. CDR3 sequence: CASSRDSGGDTDTQYF. CDR3 bases: TGTGCCAGCAGCAGAGACTCGGGAGGCGACACAGATACGCAGTATTTT.

This clonotype was observed many times. The rearrangement joins TRBV7-2 to TRBJ2-6; no reliable D call. The CDR3 is made up of 15 amino acids. The germline V and J ends were trimmed by 3 bases and 2 bases, with 8 bases remaining between them. The germline V gene encodes CDR1 SGHTA and CDR2 FQGNSA. CDR3: CASSFNPAGANVLTF. CDR3 coding DNA: TGTGCCAGCAGCTTTAATCCGGCTGGGGCCAACGTCCTGACTTTC.

The chain recombines TRBV5-1 with TRBJ1-2, with a tentative D call TRBD1 (5 bases). CDR1 and CDR2 (germline): SGHRS, YFSETQ. The CDR3 is 14 residues long. The ends were cut back, 0 bases at V and 5 bases at J, with 11 bases in the middle. The CDR3 spells CASSLAGFEYGYTF. DNA of the CDR3: TGCGCCAGCAGCTTGGCAGGGTTCGAGTATGGCTACACCTTC.

V and J are TRBV10-3 and TRBJ2-1; D call uncertain. This CDR3 has 13 amino acids. Germline assignment: CDR1 ENHRY and CDR2 SYGVKD. V was pared by 3 bases and J by 12 bases, with 15 bases between. CDR3 sequence: CAISDLGEVGQFF. CDR3 DNA: TGTGCCATCAGTGACCTAGGAGAGGTTGGGCAGTTCTTC.

This clonotype was seen many times. This chain joins TRBV5-6 and TRBJ2-1; D remains ambiguous. The germline V gene encodes CDR1 SGHDT and CDR2 YYEEEE. V was pared by 0 bases and J by 3 bases, with 10 bases between. The CDR3 is 15 residues long. The CDR3 loop is CASSLEVLIYNEQFF. The DNA for the CDR3 is TGTGCCAGCAGCTTGGAAGTCCTAATCTACAATGAGCAGTTCTTC.

CDR3 sequence (DNA): TGTGCCAGCAGTCTTGGGACAGGACACTGGGCCTACGAGCAGTACTTC. Protein sequence: CASSLGTGHWAYEQYF. The chain links TRBV12-3 or TRBV12-4 to TRBJ2-7; 8 nucleotides line up with TRBD1. Trimming took 5 bases from V and 2 from J; bases not matched to a gene: 11. The length of the CDR3 is 16 residues.

This clonotype was picked up a small number of times. This clone may be a read error of a much larger clone one base away. The chain couples TRBV12-3 or TRBV12-4 to TRBJ1-1, with 9 positions matching TRBD1. CDR3 length: 14 residues. CDR3 sequence reads: CANQETGGITGAFF. The CDR3, as DNA: TGTGCCAACCAGGAGACAGGGGGGATAACTGGAGCTTTCTTT.

V gene TRBV7-2 combines with J gene TRBJ2-1; no clear D gene. Trimming took 3 bases from V and 10 from J, leaving 25 bases between them. The V gene's germline CDR1 is SGHTA and CDR2 FQGNSA. The CDR3 consists of 17 residues. CDR3 nucleotides: TGTGCCAGCAGCTTTAGGGAAGCGAACACAGTAGACATCGAGCAGTTCTTC. The encoded protein is CASSFREANTVDIEQFF.

The genes are TRBV12-3 or TRBV12-4 and TRBJ2-3; D remains ambiguous. The CDR3 totals 14 residues. V gave up 6 bases and J gave up 2 bases, with 12 bases separating them. The CDR3 coding sequence is TGTGCCAGCAGCCAACAGTTAGACACAGATACGCAGTATTTT. Translating gives CASSQQLDTDTQYF.

For this clonotype: This sequence may be a read error, since a much larger clone differs from it by one base. In DNA form, the CDR3 reads TGCAGTGCTAGAGATTTTTTCGGCCCCGGTGGAGAAAGACTGTTTTTT. Encoded protein: CSARDFFGPGGERLFF. The chain joins TRBV20-1 to TRBJ1-4; the D is unclear. The CDR3 spans 16 residues. Germline CDR1 is DFQATT and CDR2 is SNEGSKA (reference sequence).

This clonotype was detected many times. V and J are TRBV9 and TRBJ2-3; either TRBD1 or TRBD2 may fit D (5 bases each). CDR3 size: 14 residues. The V and J ends lost 0 bases and 3 bases respectively, with 8 bases between them. The germline gives CDR1 SGDLS, CDR2 YYNGEE. The CDR3 sequence: CASSVGWGTDTQYF. The CDR3 DNA sequence: TGTGCCAGCAGCGTAGGGTGGGGGACAGATACGCAGTATTTT.

The chain combines TRBV7-4 with TRBJ1-6; D is possibly TRBD1 (5 bases). The length of the CDR3 is 14 residues. V lost 9 bases to trimming and J lost 7 bases, with 16 bases between them. Germline V gives CDR1 SGHVT, CDR2 SQSDAQ. CDR3 DNA: TGTGCCAGTAGTTTAACAGGTTCCAATTCACCCCTCCACTTT. It specifies CASSLTGSNSPLHF.